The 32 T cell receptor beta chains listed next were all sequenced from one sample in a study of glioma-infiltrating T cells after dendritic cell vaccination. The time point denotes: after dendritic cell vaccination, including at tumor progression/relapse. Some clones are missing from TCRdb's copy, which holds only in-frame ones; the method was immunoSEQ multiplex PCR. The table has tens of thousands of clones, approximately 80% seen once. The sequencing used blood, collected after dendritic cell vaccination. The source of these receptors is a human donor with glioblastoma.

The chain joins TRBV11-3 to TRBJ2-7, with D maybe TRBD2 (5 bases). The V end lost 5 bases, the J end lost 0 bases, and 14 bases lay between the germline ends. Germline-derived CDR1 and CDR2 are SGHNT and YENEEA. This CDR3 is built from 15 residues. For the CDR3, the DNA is TGTGCCAGCAGCCTAGCAATGACTTACTCCTACGAGCAGTACTTC. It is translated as CASSLAMTYSYEQYF.

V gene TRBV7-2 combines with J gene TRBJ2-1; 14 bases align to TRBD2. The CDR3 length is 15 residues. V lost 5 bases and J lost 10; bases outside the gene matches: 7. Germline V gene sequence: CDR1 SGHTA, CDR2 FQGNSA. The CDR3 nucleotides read TGTGCCAGCAGCCCATGGACTAGCGGGGGGCAGGAGCAGTTCTTC. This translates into CASSPWTSGGQEQFF.

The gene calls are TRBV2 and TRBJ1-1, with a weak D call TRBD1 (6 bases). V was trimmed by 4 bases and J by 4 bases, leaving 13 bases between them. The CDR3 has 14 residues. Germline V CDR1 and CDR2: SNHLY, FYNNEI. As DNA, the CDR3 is TGTGCCAGCAGTGTCTGGGGGCGAGGCACTGAAGCTTTCTTT. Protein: CASSVWGRGTEAFF. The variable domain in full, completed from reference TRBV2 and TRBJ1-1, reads EPEVTQTPSHQVTQMGQEVILRCVPISNHLYFYWYRQILGQKVEFLVSFYNNEISEKSEIFDDQFSVERPDGSNFTLKIRSTKLEDSAMYFCASSVWGRGTEAFFGQGTRLTVV.

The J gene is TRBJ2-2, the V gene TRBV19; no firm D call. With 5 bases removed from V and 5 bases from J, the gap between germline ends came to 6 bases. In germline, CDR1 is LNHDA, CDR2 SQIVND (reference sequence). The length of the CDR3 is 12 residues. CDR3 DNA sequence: TGTGCCAGTAGTCTCGGGACCGGGGAGCTGTTTTTT. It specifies CASSLGTGELFF.

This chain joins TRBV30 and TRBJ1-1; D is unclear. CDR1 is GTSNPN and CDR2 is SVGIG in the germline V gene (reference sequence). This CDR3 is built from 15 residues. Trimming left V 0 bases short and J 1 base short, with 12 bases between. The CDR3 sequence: CAWSVPNLRNTEAFF. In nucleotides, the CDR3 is TGTGCCTGGAGTGTACCCAATCTCAGGAACACTGAAGCTTTCTTT.

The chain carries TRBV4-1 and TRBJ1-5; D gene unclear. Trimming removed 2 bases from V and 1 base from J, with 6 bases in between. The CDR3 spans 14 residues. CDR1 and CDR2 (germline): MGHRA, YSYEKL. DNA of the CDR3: TGCGCCAGCAGCCAAACAATAAGCAATCAGCCCCAGCATTTT. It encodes CASSQTISNQPQHF.

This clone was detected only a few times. CDR3 DNA: TGCGCCAGCAGGGAACAGGGGGCGGACGGCTACACCTTC. This gives the protein CASREQGADGYTF. This chain joins TRBV10-2 and TRBJ1-2; 9 nucleotides agree with TRBD1. The CDR3 loop spans 13 amino acids. The germline gives CDR1 WSHSY, CDR2 SAAADI. V lost 6 bases and J lost 8; bases outside the gene matches: 7.

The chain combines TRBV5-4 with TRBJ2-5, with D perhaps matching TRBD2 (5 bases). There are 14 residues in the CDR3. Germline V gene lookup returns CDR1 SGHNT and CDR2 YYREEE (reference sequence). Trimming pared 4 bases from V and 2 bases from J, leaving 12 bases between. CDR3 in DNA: TGTGCCAGCAGCGCGGACTTTATACAAGAGACCCAGTACTTC. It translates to CASSADFIQETQYF.

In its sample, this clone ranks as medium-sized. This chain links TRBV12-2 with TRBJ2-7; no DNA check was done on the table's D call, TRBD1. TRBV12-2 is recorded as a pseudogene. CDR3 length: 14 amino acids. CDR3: CASRPPRGASEQYF. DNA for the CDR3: TGTGCAAGTCGCCCCCCCAGGGGGGCAAGCGAGCAGTACTTC.

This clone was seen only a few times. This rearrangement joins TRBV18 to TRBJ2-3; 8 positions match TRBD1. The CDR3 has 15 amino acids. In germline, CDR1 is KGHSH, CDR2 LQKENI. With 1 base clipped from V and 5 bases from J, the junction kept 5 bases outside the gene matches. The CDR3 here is CASSPQSTGGDTQYF. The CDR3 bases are TGTGCCAGCTCACCACAGTCAACAGGGGGAGATACGCAGTATTTT.

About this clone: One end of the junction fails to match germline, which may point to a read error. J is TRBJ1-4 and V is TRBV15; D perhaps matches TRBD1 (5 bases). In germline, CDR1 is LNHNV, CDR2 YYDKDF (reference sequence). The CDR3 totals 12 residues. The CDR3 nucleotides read TGTGCCACCAGCAGTTACGGGTCAGGGAAAAGATTT. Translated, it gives CATSSYGSGKRF.

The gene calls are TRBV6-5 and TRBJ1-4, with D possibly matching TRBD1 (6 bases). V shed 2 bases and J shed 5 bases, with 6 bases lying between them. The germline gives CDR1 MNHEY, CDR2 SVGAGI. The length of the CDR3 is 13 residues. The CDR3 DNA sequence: TGTGCCAGCAGTTACAGGGGGAATGAAAAACTGTTTTTT. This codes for CASSYRGNEKLFF.

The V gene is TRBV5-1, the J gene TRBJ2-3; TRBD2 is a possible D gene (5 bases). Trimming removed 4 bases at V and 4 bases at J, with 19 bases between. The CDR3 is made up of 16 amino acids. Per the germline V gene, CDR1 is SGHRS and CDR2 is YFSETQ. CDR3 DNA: TGCGCCAGCAGCCTGAGGCAAGGAGGTCGCGCAGATACGCAGTATTTT. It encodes CASSLRQGGRADTQYF.

The CDR3 region is CSVVLQGSTEAFF. As DNA, the CDR3 is TGCAGCGTCGTATTACAGGGGAGCACTGAAGCTTTCTTT. The J gene is TRBJ1-1, the V gene TRBV29-1, with 7 bases fitting TRBD1. The CDR3 covers 13 residues. Trimming at V came to 6 bases and at J to 4 bases, leaving 8 bases not matched to a gene. The germline V gene has CDR1 SQVTM and CDR2 ANQGSEA.

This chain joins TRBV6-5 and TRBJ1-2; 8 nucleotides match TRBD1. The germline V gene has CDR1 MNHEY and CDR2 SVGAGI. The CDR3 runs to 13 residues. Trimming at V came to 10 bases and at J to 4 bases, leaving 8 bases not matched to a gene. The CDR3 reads CATSRGRTYGYTF. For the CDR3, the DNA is TGTGCCACCTCCAGGGGGCGCACCTATGGCTACACCTTC.

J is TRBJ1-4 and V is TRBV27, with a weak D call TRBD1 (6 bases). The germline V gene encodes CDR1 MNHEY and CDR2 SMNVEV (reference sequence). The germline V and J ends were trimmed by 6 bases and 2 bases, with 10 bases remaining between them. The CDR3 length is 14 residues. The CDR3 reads CASSWGPTNEKLFF. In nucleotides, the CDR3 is TGTGCCAGCAGCTGGGGGCCCACTAATGAAAAACTGTTTTTT.

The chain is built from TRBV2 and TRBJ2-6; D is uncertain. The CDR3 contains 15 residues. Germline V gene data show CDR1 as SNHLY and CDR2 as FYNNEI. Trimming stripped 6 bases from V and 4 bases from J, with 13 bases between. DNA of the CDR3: TGTGCCAGCAGCGACGACAAGGTCGGGGCCAACGTCCTGACTTTC. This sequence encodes CASSDDKVGANVLTF.

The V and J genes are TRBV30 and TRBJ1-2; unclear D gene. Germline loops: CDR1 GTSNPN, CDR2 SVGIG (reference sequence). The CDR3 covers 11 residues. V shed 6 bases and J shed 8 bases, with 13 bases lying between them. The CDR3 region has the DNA TGTGCCTGTTACGGGATTGGGGGCTACACCTTC. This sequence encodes CACYGIGGYTF. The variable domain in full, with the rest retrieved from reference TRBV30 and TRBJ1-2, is SQTIHQWPATLVQPVGSPLSLECTVEGTSNPNLYWYRQAAGRGLQLLFYSVGIGQISSEVPQNLSASRPQDRQFILSSKKLLLSDSGFYLCACYGIGGYTFGSGTRLTVV.

CDR3 sequence reads: CASSLVSGQGGSYEQYF. The CDR3 coding sequence is TGTGCCAGCAGCTTAGTTTCCGGGCAGGGGGGATCCTACGAGCAGTACTTC. The chain is built from TRBV11-2 and TRBJ2-7, with D possibly matching TRBD1 (7 bases). V lost 1 base and J 1 base, leaving 17 bases between the germline ends. The CDR3 has 17 amino acids. In germline, CDR1 is SGHAT, CDR2 FQNNGV.

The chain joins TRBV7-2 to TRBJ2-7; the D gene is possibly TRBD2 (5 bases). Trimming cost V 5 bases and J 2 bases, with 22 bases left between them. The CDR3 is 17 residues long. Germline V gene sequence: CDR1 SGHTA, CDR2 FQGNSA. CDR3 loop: CASSPRRVGESPYEQYF. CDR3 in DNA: TGTGCCAGCAGCCCCCGCCGGGTGGGAGAGTCCCCCTACGAGCAGTACTTC.

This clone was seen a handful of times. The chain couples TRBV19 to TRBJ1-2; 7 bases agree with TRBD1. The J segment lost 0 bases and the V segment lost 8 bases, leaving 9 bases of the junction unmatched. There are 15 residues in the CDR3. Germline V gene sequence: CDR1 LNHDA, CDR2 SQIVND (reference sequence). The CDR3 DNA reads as TGTGCCAGTGGTACAGGGGATGCGGCTAACTATGGCTACACCTTC. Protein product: CASGTGDAANYGYTF. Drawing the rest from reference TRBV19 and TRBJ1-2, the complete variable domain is DGGITQSPKYLFRKEGQNVTLSCEQNLNHDAMYWYRQDPGQGLRLIYYSQIVNDFQKGDIAEGYSVSREKKESFPLTVTSAQKNPTAFYLCASGTGDAANYGYTFGSGTRLTVV.

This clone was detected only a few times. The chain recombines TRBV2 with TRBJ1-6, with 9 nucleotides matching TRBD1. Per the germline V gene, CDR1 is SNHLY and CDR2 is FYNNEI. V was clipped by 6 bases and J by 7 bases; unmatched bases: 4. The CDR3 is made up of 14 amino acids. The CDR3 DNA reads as TGTGCCAGCAGGAGGACAGGGGAAAATTCACCCCTCCACTTT. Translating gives CASRRTGENSPLHF.

In DNA form, the CDR3 reads TGTGCCTGGAGTGATACAGGGGGTGAGGGCACTGAAGCTTTCTTT. Its protein is CAWSDTGGEGTEAFF. The chain joins TRBV30 to TRBJ1-1, with 8 bases aligning to TRBD1. With 1 base clipped from V and 4 bases from J, the junction kept 8 bases outside the gene matches. Germline V gene lookup returns CDR1 GTSNPN and CDR2 SVGIG (reference sequence). The CDR3 is 15 amino acids.

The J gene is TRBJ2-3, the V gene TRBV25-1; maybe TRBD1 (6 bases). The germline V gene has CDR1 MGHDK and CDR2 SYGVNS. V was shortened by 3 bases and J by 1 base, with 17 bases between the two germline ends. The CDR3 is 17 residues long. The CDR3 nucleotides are TGTGCCAGCAGTGACCCAATTGACAGGACTGGCACAGATACGCAGTATTTT. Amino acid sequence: CASSDPIDRTGTDTQYF.

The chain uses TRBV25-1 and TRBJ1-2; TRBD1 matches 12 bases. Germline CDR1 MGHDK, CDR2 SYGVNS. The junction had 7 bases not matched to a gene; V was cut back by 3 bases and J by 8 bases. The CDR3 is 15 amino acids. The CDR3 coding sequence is TGTGCCAGCAGTGAGGTAGGGACAGGGGGCCACGGCTACACCTTC. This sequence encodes CASSEVGTGGHGYTF.

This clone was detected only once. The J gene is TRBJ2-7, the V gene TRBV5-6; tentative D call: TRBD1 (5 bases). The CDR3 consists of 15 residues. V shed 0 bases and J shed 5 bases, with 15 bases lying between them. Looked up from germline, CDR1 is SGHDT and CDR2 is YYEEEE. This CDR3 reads CASSLEDSGFNEQYF. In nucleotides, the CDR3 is TGTGCCAGCAGCTTGGAAGATTCAGGGTTCAACGAGCAGTACTTC.

Here the CDR3 DNA reads TGTGCCAGCAGGCGAAAGACAGGCGGATACAATGAGCAGTTCTTC. Translating it yields CASRRKTGGYNEQFF. The chain uses TRBV6-5 and TRBJ2-1, with D tentatively TRBD1 (6 bases). CDR1 is MNHEY and CDR2 is SVGAGI in the germline V gene. V was pared by 6 bases and J by 4 bases, with 16 bases between. This CDR3 has 15 amino acids.

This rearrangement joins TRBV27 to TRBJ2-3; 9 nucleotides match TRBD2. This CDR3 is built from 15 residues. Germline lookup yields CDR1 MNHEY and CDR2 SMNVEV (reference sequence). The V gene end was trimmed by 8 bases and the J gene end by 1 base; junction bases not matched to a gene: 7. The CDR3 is CASSRAGGRTDTQYF. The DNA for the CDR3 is TGTGCCAGCTCACGAGCGGGGGGCCGCACAGATACGCAGTATTTT.

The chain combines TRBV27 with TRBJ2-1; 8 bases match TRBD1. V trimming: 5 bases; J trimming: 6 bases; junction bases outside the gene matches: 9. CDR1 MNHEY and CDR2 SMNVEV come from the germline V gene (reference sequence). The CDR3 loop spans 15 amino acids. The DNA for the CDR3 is TGTGCCAGCAGTATCTCCCTGACAGGGGTCAATGAGCAGTTCTTC. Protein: CASSISLTGVNEQFF.

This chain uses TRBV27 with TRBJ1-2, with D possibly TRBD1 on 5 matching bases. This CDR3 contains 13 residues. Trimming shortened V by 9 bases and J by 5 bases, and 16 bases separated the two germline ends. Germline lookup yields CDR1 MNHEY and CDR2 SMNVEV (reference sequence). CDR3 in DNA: TGTGCCAGTGGGGCCGGGCAGGGTTATGGCTACACCTTC. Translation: CASGAGQGYGYTF.

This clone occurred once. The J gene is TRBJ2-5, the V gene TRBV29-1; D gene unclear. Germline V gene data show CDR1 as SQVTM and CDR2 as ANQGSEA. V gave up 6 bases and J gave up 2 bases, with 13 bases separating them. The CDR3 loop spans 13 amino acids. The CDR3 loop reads CSVTATAQETQYF. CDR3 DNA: TGCAGCGTCACCGCCACAGCACAAGAGACCCAGTACTTC.

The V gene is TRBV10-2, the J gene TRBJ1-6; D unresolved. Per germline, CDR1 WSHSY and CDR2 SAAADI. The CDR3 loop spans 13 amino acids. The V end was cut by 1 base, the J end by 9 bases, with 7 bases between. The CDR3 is CASSEFLRSPLHF. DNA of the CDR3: TGCGCCAGCAGTGAGTTCCTTCGTTCACCCCTCCACTTT.